A selection of T cell receptor beta chains follows, all from one sample in a study of radiation and T cells in renal cell carcinoma. TCRdb keeps only in-frame clones here, not all; method: immunoSEQ multiplex PCR. The sample lists around 22,000 clones; about three fifths were seen once. The starting material was tumor tissue, obtained from a patient whose treatment was nephrectomy without radiotherapy. The receptors shown here come from a man in his forties with renal cell carcinoma. Both conserved end residues are part of each CDR3. D genes are given only for firm matches. Rows may omit the clone size; those that give it use once, few, many or a size class.

clone_size,d_call,j_call,v_call,cdr3_aa,cdr3_nt
NA,NA,TRBJ1-6,TRBV9,CASSVSWREGSPLHF,TGTGCCAGCAGCGTATCATGGCGGGAGGGCTCACCCCTCCACTTT
NA,NA,TRBJ1-1,TRBV18,CASSSEGVEAFF,TGTGCCAGCTCCTCCGAGGGGGTTGAAGCTTTCTTT
NA,NA,TRBJ2-1,TRBV11-3,CASSPGGSDYNEQFF,TGTGCCAGCAGCCCCGGAGGCAGTGACTACAATGAGCAGTTCTTC
NA,NA,TRBJ1-1,TRBV18,CASSPSRGPEAFF,TGTGCCAGCTCACCCTCGCGAGGGCCTGAAGCTTTCTTT
NA,TRBD2,TRBJ2-2,TRBV10-3,CAIRGLAGGLNTGELFF,TGTGCCATCAGGGGACTAGCGGGGGGGTTGAACACCGGGGAGCTGTTTTTT
once,TRBD1,TRBJ1-1,TRBV4-1,CASSRGQGDTEAFF,TGCGCCAGCAGCCGCGGACAGGGGGACACTGAAGCTTTCTTT
NA,NA,TRBJ2-5,TRBV7-2,CASSSLKGERETQYF,TGTGCCAGCAGCTCCCTAAAGGGTGAAAGGGAGACCCAGTACTTC
NA,NA,TRBJ1-2,TRBV4-3,CASSQDRGANYGYTF,TGCGCCAGCAGCCAAGATAGGGGGGCAAACTATGGCTACACCTTC
NA,NA,TRBJ1-5,TRBV9,CASSVHPSNQPQHF,TGTGCCAGCAGCGTACACCCAAGCAATCAGCCCCAGCATTTT
once,NA,TRBJ1-4,TRBV5-1,CASSLDPTGSPNEKLFF,TGCGCCAGCAGCTTGGACCCGACAGGTAGCCCGAATGAAAAACTGTTTTTT
NA,NA,TRBJ2-1,TRBV25-1,CASSPAGVRGSLGEQFF,TGTGCCAGCAGTCCCGCGGGAGTTAGGGGGTCACTAGGAGAGCAGTTCTTC
few,NA,TRBJ1-4,TRBV11-2,CAGGSNEKLFF,TGTGCGGGAGGGTCTAATGAAAAACTGTTTTTT
many,NA,TRBJ1-2,TRBV5-1,CASSLGQLDGYTF,TGCGCCAGCAGCTTGGGACAGTTGGATGGCTACACCTTC
NA,TRBD1,TRBJ1-6,TRBV5-4,CASSTGQGISSPLHF,TGTGCCAGCAGCACGGGACAGGGGATAAGTTCACCCCTCCACTTT
NA,TRBD2,TRBJ2-5,TRBV4-1,CASSSGDYEETQYF,TGCGCCAGCAGCTCCGGGGACTACGAAGAGACCCAGTACTTC
few,TRBD2,TRBJ2-1,TRBV29-1,CSVEGLGLAGGKRNEQFF,TGCAGCGTTGAAGGACTGGGACTAGCGGGAGGCAAGAGGAATGAGCAGTTCTTC
NA,NA,TRBJ1-5,TRBV9,CASSVDGRGNQPQHF,TGTGCCAGCAGCGTAGATGGACGGGGCAATCAGCCCCAGCATTTT
medium-sized,NA,TRBJ2-5,TRBV19,CASSINSQETQYF,TGTGCCAGTAGTATTAACAGCCAAGAGACCCAGTACTTC
once,TRBD2,TRBJ2-1,TRBV10-1,CASSESSGLAGAHNEQFF,TGCGCCAGCAGTGAGTCGTCGGGACTAGCGGGAGCCCACAATGAGCAGTTCTTC
NA,NA,TRBJ1-2,TRBV7-9,CASSVGTTLSNYGYTF,TGTGCCAGCAGCGTCGGGACAACTCTTTCTAACTATGGCTACACCTTC
NA,NA,TRBJ1-5,TRBV28,CASSRSLPEDGQPQHF,TGTGCCAGCAGTCGGTCCCTCCCAGAGGATGGACAGCCCCAGCATTTT
NA,TRBD2,TRBJ2-1,TRBV19,CASSRGRDSYNEQFF,TGTGCCAGTAGTCGTGGGAGGGACTCCTACAATGAGCAGTTCTTC
few,TRBD1,TRBJ1-2,TRBV5-1,CASSLQGDGYTF,TGCGCCAGCAGCTTGCAGGGGGACGGCTACACCTTC
few,NA,TRBJ2-6,TRBV28,CASRTLELSGANVLTF,TGTGCCAGCAGGACTTTAGAGCTCTCTGGGGCCAACGTCCTGACTTTC
NA,NA,TRBJ1-4,TRBV9,CASSPEANEKLFF,TGTGCCAGCAGCCCTGAGGCTAATGAAAAACTGTTTTTT
NA,NA,TRBJ2-2,TRBV6-5,CASRSGQIYTGELFF,TGTGCCAGCAGATCAGGACAGATTTACACCGGGGAGCTGTTTTTT
NA,NA,TRBJ1-3,TRBV30,CAWSGSGNTIYF,TGTGCCTGGAGTGGGTCTGGAAACACCATATATTTT
NA,NA,TRBJ2-5,TRBV2,CASTGLFVETQYF,TGTGCCAGCACCGGACTATTTGTGGAGACCCAGTACTTC
medium-sized,NA,TRBJ1-1,TRBV5-8,CASRREWNREAFF,TGTGCCAGCAGACGAGAATGGAACCGTGAAGCTTTCTTT
once,NA,TRBJ2-3,TRBV12-5,CASRGPISTDTQYF,TGTGCTAGTCGAGGGCCGATTAGCACAGATACGCAGTATTTT
medium-sized,NA,TRBJ2-2,TRBV28,CASRSGMNGLRTGELFF,TGTGCCAGCAGGTCTGGCATGAATGGGCTGAGGACCGGGGAGCTGTTTTTT
NA,NA,TRBJ2-1,TRBV7-3,CASSLGTGNEQFF,TGTGCCAGCAGCTTGGGGACCGGGAATGAGCAGTTCTTC
NA,NA,TRBJ2-6,TRBV9,CASSVAIGGPGTGANVLTF,TGTGCCAGCAGCGTAGCGATCGGGGGGCCCGGGACTGGGGCCAACGTCCTGACTTTC
NA,NA,TRBJ1-1,TRBV7-9,CASSFGGNTEAFF,TGTGCCAGCAGCTTCGGGGGGAACACTGAAGCTTTCTTT
NA,TRBD2,TRBJ2-1,TRBV6-6,CASRPDSGGYNEQFF,TGTGCCAGCAGGCCAGACTCGGGGGGATACAATGAGCAGTTCTTC
few,NA,TRBJ1-1,TRBV9,CASSVGTNTEAFF,TGTGCCAGCAGCGTCGGAACGAACACTGAAGCTTTCTTT
NA,NA,TRBJ1-2,TRBV9,CASSVAGGGFDYTF,TGTGCCAGCAGCGTAGCTGGGGGAGGATTTGACTACACCTTC
few,NA,TRBJ1-6,TRBV11-2,CASSMIQGVGSSPLHF,TGTGCCAGCAGCATGATACAGGGTGTCGGGAGTTCACCCCTCCACTTT
once,NA,TRBJ1-1,TRBV7-9,CASSLLGAEAFF,TGTGCCAGCAGCTTATTAGGGGCTGAAGCTTTCTTT
NA,NA,TRBJ1-2,TRBV2,CASSVEGAYTF,TGTGCCAGCAGTGTAGAGGGTGCCTACACCTTC
NA,TRBD1,TRBJ2-7,TRBV6-6,CASSTNDRGYEQYF,TGTGCCAGCAGTACCAATGACAGGGGATACGAGCAGTACTTC
NA,NA,TRBJ1-1,TRBV18,CASSPQGFSTEAFF,TGTGCCAGCTCACCACAGGGTTTTTCTACTGAAGCTTTCTTT
medium-sized,TRBD1,TRBJ1-1,TRBV11-3,CASSRRGLDTEAFF,TGTGCCAGCAGCCGCAGGGGGCTGGACACTGAAGCTTTCTTT
few,NA,TRBJ2-5,TRBV6-1,CASSSPDSIETQYF,TGTGCCAGCAGTTCCCCGGACAGTATAGAGACCCAGTACTTC
NA,NA,TRBJ1-2,TRBV18,CASSPGGQNYGYTF,TGTGCCAGCTCACCGGGAGGACAAAACTATGGCTACACCTTC
NA,TRBD1,TRBJ1-6,TRBV18,CASSPPGQNSPLHF,TGTGCCAGCTCACCACCGGGACAGAATTCACCCCTCCACTTT
NA,TRBD1,TRBJ2-7,TRBV6-5,CASSEGTVYEQYF,TGTGCCAGCAGTGAAGGGACAGTCTACGAGCAGTACTTC
NA,TRBD1,TRBJ1-2,TRBV10-3,CAIREEQGAYGYTF,TGTGCCATCAGGGAGGAACAGGGGGCTTACGGCTACACCTTC
NA,TRBD1,TRBJ1-2,TRBV2,CASSGQGDYGYTF,TGTGCCAGCAGTGGACAGGGTGACTATGGCTACACCTTC
NA,NA,TRBJ2-1,TRBV6-1,CASRIRGRNEQFF,TGTGCCAGCAGGATTAGGGGGAGAAATGAGCAGTTCTTC
NA,NA,TRBJ1-1,TRBV19,CASSAVMNTEAFF,TGTGCCAGTAGCGCGGTCATGAACACTGAAGCTTTCTTT
NA,NA,TRBJ1-3,TRBV19,CASSKAHGDTIYF,TGTGCCAGTAGTAAGGCTCATGGGGACACCATATATTTT
NA,NA,TRBJ1-3,TRBV7-8,CASSLGTRNTIYF,TGTGCCAGCAGCTTAGGGACCCGAAACACCATATATTTT
NA,NA,TRBJ1-1,TRBV2,CASRGLLNTEAFF,TGTGCCAGCAGAGGGCTGCTGAACACTGAAGCTTTCTTT
NA,NA,TRBJ2-2,TRBV28,CASSPGTLNTGELFF,TGTGCCAGCAGCCCCGGGACTCTGAACACCGGGGAGCTGTTTTTT
NA,TRBD2,TRBJ2-5,TRBV29-1,CSVRGGLAGVGDRETQYF,TGCAGCGTTAGAGGGGGACTAGCGGGGGTTGGCGATCGGGAGACCCAGTACTTC
NA,NA,TRBJ1-1,TRBV5-4,CASSLGGVQTEAFF,TGTGCCAGCAGCTTGGGGGGGGTGCAAACTGAAGCTTTCTTT